This entry features one TCR beta chain sequence. Its specificity is unknown. The entry originates in a study of T cell repertoires in cytomegalovirus infection. Study as a whole: It can be stated that public TCR beta signatures indicated CMV infection as well as a matching HLA type.

Overall study findings and caveats: The study identified carriers of CMV plus the relevant HLA from cumulative public TCR beta family frequency. CMV-specific HLA-C-restricted TCR beta clonotypes dominated the ex vivo response.

Germline V gives CDR1 SGHVT, CDR2 SQSDAQ. Between the trimmed V and J ends, which lost 1 base and 8 bases, there was a span of 12 bases. This CDR3 contains 14 residues. TCRdb recomputed calls from the reads with MiXCR, one row per CDR3 protein. The table lists under 350,000 distinct CDR3 sequences, more than 8% of them singletons. Input material: PBMCs. The rearrangement uses TRBV7-4 and TRBJ1-5; D is ambiguous. This clonotype was sampled from a human donor in good health (CMV status not recorded). Some clones in this sample may be carry-over from other donors' samples. The CDR3 protein is CASSLGRQEKPQHF. DNA of the CDR3: TGTGCCAGCAGCTTAGGTAGGCAAGAGAAGCCCCAGCATTTT.